This TCR beta chain came from a study of neoadjuvant anti-PD-1 for oral cavity cancer. Turning to the study itself: Before surgery, most patients got three to four biweekly 3 mg/kg nivolumab doses. Patients without progression received a fourth nivolumab dose around day 43, then surgical resection on days 50-56.

Study-wide findings and caveats: With three patients per group, TCR findings need larger cohorts.

PBMC libraries mostly used around 460 ng of input genomic DNA, with six replicates per sample. Here immunoSEQ multiplex PCR was the method, and the copy in TCRdb shows in-frame clones only, minus some. The repertoire has 65,000 to 95,000 clones, roughly four fifths of them found once; the top ten carry 2.5% to 4%. Notes on this clone: Its cognate antigen is unknown.

Germline V gene data show CDR1 as MGHRA and CDR2 as YSYEKL. The CDR3 contains 16 residues. The V gene end was trimmed by 1 base and the J gene end by 7 bases; junction bases not matched to a gene: 9. This TCR came from a person aged 35-79 years with oral cavity squamous cell carcinoma. This chain connects TRBV4-1 to TRBJ1-4; 7 bases agree with TRBD1. Sequenced here: PBMCs, sampled before nivolumab (anti-PD-1) treatment. The CDR3 DNA sequence: TGCGCCAGCAGCCAAGTCCCAACAGGGGTGAGTGAAAAACTGTTTTTT. Amino acid sequence: CASSQVPTGVSEKLFF.